This T cell receptor (beta chain) is drawn from a study of cytomegalovirus exposure and HLA in healthy donors. Study-wide results and limits: Altogether, 164 TCR beta chains were recorded as cytomegalovirus-associated. Cytomegalovirus status was reportedly diagnosed by the classifier with high sensitivity and specificity.

A word on this clone: The antigen is undetermined.

Clones were sequenced by immunoSEQ multiplex PCR, and TCRdb holds only the in-frame ones, with some missing. The table shows about 160,000 clones, with roughly 84% occurring only once. V was cut by 9 bases and J by 1 base, with 13 bases left in between. The CDR3 totals 14 residues. Germline CDR1 and CDR2: MGHDK and SYGVNS. The TCR sequence derives from a young man in good health and CMV-seropositive. V usage is TRBV25-1 and J usage is TRBJ2-1, with D possibly matching TRBD2 (6 bases). Sequencing was carried out using PBMCs. The CDR3 DNA follows: TGTGCCAGTCGGGGGACTGATTCCTACAATGAGCAGTTCTTC. Its translation is CASRGTDSYNEQFF.